What follows is one T cell receptor (beta chain) and its context. Sample-barcoded 5' priming and a J-beta primer mix drove a second PCR of roughly 7 to 11 cycles. MiXCR was run by TCRdb on the 5' RACE reads, yielding one entry per CDR3 protein. Of around 690,000 distinct CDR3 sequences listed, 58% are singletons. Isolated per sample were at least 6.5 million PBMCs. The source of the sample is a study of blood T cells in healthy people across ages. Specimen: blood. This clonotype originated in a man aged 55-75 years in good health.

The CDR3, as DNA: TGTGCCACCAGTGACTTGGAGAAAGCTTTCTTT. Protein: CATSDLEKAFF. This chain uses TRBV24-1 with TRBJ1-1; D call uncertain. Trimming shortened V by 4 bases and J by 9 bases, and 8 bases separated the two germline ends. Germline V CDR1 and CDR2: KGHDR, SFDVKD. The CDR3 consists of 11 residues.